A selection of T cell receptor beta chains follows, all from one sample in a study of radiotherapy plus CTLA-4 blockade in lung cancer. TCRdb's copy holds only in-frame clones and misses some; the assay was immunoSEQ multiplex PCR. The sample includes tens of thousands of clones, about 79% of them seen just once. This specimen consisted of peripheral blood, obtained from a patient treated with radiotherapy plus ipilimumab. These receptors were collected from a human donor with non-small cell lung cancer who had a partial response to radiotherapy plus ipilimumab. Some clones in this sample may be carry-over from other donors' samples. CDR3s include the opening cysteine and the closing phenylalanine or tryptophan. D genes are given only for firm matches. Size values are once, few and many counts, or a class for expanded clones, and some rows have none.

j_gene	d_gene	abundance	v_gene	CDR3nt	CDR3aa
TRBJ1-5	TRBD1	NA	TRBV29-1	TGCAGCGTTTCGGGACAGCTGAATCAGCCCCAGCATTTT	CSVSGQLNQPQHF
TRBJ2-1	NA	NA	TRBV2	TGTGCCAGCAGCCAAGGGCCTACAGGTGAGCAGTTCTTC	CASSQGPTGEQFF
TRBJ2-3	TRBD1	NA	TRBV6-1	TGTGCCAGCATTTTGACAGGGATGACAGATACGCAGTATTTT	CASILTGMTDTQYF
TRBJ2-1	TRBD2	NA	TRBV7-6	TGTGCCAGCAGTAACGGCCTAGCGGGTGAGCAGTTCTTC	CASSNGLAGEQFF
TRBJ2-1	NA	NA	TRBV6-1	TGTGCCAGCAGTCCGAGCAGAGGGGGGGATGAGCAGTTCTTC	CASSPSRGGDEQFF
TRBJ2-7	TRBD2	NA	TRBV4-2	TGTGCCAGCAGCCAAGAACTAGCGGGAGGCTGGGAGCAGTACTTC	CASSQELAGGWEQYF
TRBJ1-5	NA	few	TRBV19	TGTGCCAGTAGTATAGTTGCGACGGGAAATCAGCCCCAGCATTTT	CASSIVATGNQPQHF
TRBJ1-4	TRBD1	NA	TRBV6-5	TGTGCCAGCAGAAACGCAGGGGGAGAAAAACTGTTTTTT	CASRNAGGEKLFF
TRBJ2-1	TRBD2	NA	TRBV28	TGTGCCAGCAGGACCTACAAGCGGGGGGCCGTCTACAATGAGCAGTTCTTC	CASRTYKRGAVYNEQFF
TRBJ1-5	TRBD1	NA	TRBV28	TGTGCCAGCAGAAAAACAGGGGGGAGCAATCAGCCCCAGCATTTT	CASRKTGGSNQPQHF
TRBJ2-1	TRBD2	NA	TRBV9	TGTGCCAGCAGTGAGCGGGGGGGGAACTACAATGAGCAGTTCTTC	CASSERGGNYNEQFF
TRBJ2-7	TRBD1	NA	TRBV27	TGTGCCAGCAGACCCATCTACAGGGGTACCTACGAGCAGTACTTC	CASRPIYRGTYEQYF
TRBJ1-1	TRBD1	once	TRBV5-1	TGCGCCAGCAGCCCGCGAGAAGAACAGGGGGCGCGGGCTTTCTTT	CASSPREEQGARAFF
TRBJ1-1	NA	NA	TRBV7-8	TGTGCCAGCAGCCTTACTTTGGGACTCTTTGGAGAAGCTTTCTTT	CASSLTLGLFGEAFF
TRBJ2-3	NA	NA	TRBV4-3	TGCGCCAGCAGCCAACGGAGGGGTACGCAGTATTTT	CASSQRRGTQYF
TRBJ1-2	NA	NA	TRBV7-2	TGTGCCAGCAGCTTAACCCTTTCGGAGACAGTTGGGGAAACCTTC	CASSLTLSETVGETF
TRBJ2-7	TRBD1	NA	TRBV28	TGTGCCAGCTTTGACAGGGGTGGTTTCTACGAGCAGTACTTC	CASFDRGGFYEQYF
TRBJ1-2	TRBD1	NA	TRBV4-3	TGCGCCAGCAGCCAAGAGGCCCGACAGGGTAATGGCTACACCTTC	CASSQEARQGNGYTF
TRBJ2-5	TRBD2	NA	TRBV10-2	TGCGCCAGCAGTTCCGGGGGGTTGCGGGGTGGCAGCGGTAAATTAGAGACCCAGTACTTC	CASSSGGLRGGSGKLETQYF
TRBJ1-4	NA	few	TRBV30	TGTGCCTGGAGTGGAGGGGAAAAACTGTTTTTT	CAWSGGEKLFF
TRBJ2-3	NA	once	TRBV9	TGTGCCAGCAGCGTATACGAGGGAAGCACAGATACGCAGTATTTT	CASSVYEGSTDTQYF
TRBJ1-5	NA	NA	TRBV19	TGTGCCAGTAGTATAGACGGCAGGGGAGCCAATCAGCCCCAGCATTTT	CASSIDGRGANQPQHF
TRBJ2-7	TRBD1	NA	TRBV28	TGTGCCAGCAGCCCGCCGGGACAGGCCTCCTACGAGCAGTACTTC	CASSPPGQASYEQYF
TRBJ1-1	TRBD1	NA	TRBV5-5	TGTGCCAGCAGCTTGGGGACAGGGGGCTTTTTGAGCACTGAAGCTTTCTTT	CASSLGTGGFLSTEAFF
TRBJ1-2	NA	NA	TRBV12-2	TGTGCAAGTCTAACGAACAAGGACAGGCACTATGGCTACACCTTC	CASLTNKDRHYGYTF
TRBJ2-7	TRBD2	NA	TRBV11-2	TGTGCCAGCAGCTCAACTAGCGTCTCCTACGAGCAGTACTTC	CASSSTSVSYEQYF
TRBJ1-2	NA	NA	TRBV5-4	TGTGCCAGCAGTTCAAATACAGGGCCGGCCCGCTACACCTTC	CASSSNTGPARYTF
TRBJ2-1	TRBD2	NA	TRBV5-3	TGTGCCGTCACCGAGGGACTAGCGGGAGGCCGAGCCTACAATGAGCAGTTCTTC	CAVTEGLAGGRAYNEQFF
TRBJ2-1	TRBD2	NA	TRBV6-4	TGTGCCAGCAGCGACTTGGGAGGGGACTACAATGAGCAGTTCTTC	CASSDLGGDYNEQFF
TRBJ1-2	TRBD1	NA	TRBV6-6	TGTGCCAGCAGTGACAGACAGGGTCAAAACTATGGCTACACCTTC	CASSDRQGQNYGYTF
TRBJ2-1	NA	NA	TRBV7-2	TGTGCCAGCAGCTTAGAGGCCCGGACAGTTTTTTCCCAGTTCTTC	CASSLEARTVFSQFF
TRBJ2-3	NA	NA	TRBV6-5	TGTGCCAGCAGTTACTCTTCGGGGTCTGATACGCAGTATTTT	CASSYSSGSDTQYF
TRBJ2-1	TRBD2	NA	TRBV5-1	TGCGCCAGCGGACAGGGACTAGCGGGAGCTGAGCAGTTCTTC	CASGQGLAGAEQFF
TRBJ1-2	TRBD1	NA	TRBV28	TGTGCCAGCAGTTTAAGGACAGGGGTTAACTATGGCTACACCTTC	CASSLRTGVNYGYTF
TRBJ1-4	NA	NA	TRBV2	TGTGCCAGCAGAATGACAGAAACTAATGAAAAACTGTTTTTT	CASRMTETNEKLFF
TRBJ2-7	NA	NA	TRBV6-6	TGTGCCAGCAGTTACTCAGGAGTAATCGGTTCCTACGAGCAGTACTTC	CASSYSGVIGSYEQYF
TRBJ2-5	TRBD2	NA	TRBV11-3	TGTGCCAGCAGCTTAAGGAGCCTAGCGGGGGGCCGGGAGACCCAGTACTTC	CASSLRSLAGGRETQYF
TRBJ1-3	NA	few	TRBV30	TGTGCCTGGAGTGTACATGTGGGGCAGGGCGTTCATTTT	CAWSVHVGQGVHF